Shown below are 31 T cell receptor beta chains from a single sample sequenced in a study of blood T cell repertoires in COVID-19 (dated by TCRdb to the early 2020s). To prepare the library, the immunoSEQ multiplex PCR assay was applied. The table comes from immuneACCESS by way of TCRdb, which keeps in-frame sequences with V and J called. Part of the clones is missing from these tables; in studies checked, under half for an unresolved V gene and the rest for unknown reasons. This sample lists 390,000 or so clones; about nine tenths were detected once. The ten biggest clones cover about 1.5% of the sample. The sequenced sample was peripheral blood. Receptors originate from a woman aged 25-40 years with active or convalescent COVID-19.

The rearrangement links TRBV15 to TRBJ2-5; 10 positions agree with TRBD2. CDR1 is LNHNV, CDR2 YYDKDF, per germline (reference sequence). The CDR3 covers 16 residues. V was clipped by 4 bases and J by 3 bases; unmatched bases: 8. The CDR3 bases are TGTGCCACCAGCACTAAGATTCTAGCGGGAGAAGAGACCCAGTACTTC. This encodes CATSTKILAGEETQYF.

CDR3 residues: CASSYSKSGGSYEQYF. The CDR3 nucleotides read TGTGCCAGCAGTTACTCGAAAAGCGGGGGGAGCTACGAGCAGTACTTC. The V call is TRBV6-5, the J call TRBJ2-7; 9 bases map to TRBD2. The CDR3 is made up of 16 amino acids. The germline V gene encodes CDR1 MNHEY and CDR2 SVGAGI. Trimming at V came to 0 bases and at J to 3 bases, leaving 6 bases not matched to a gene.

The genes are TRBV5-6 and TRBJ2-7, with TRBD2 matching over 12 bases. Germline CDR1 SGHDT, CDR2 YYEEEE. The V segment lost 2 bases and the J segment 5 bases; nucleotides outside the gene matches: 2. The CDR3 sequence is 14 residues long. In DNA, the CDR3 is TGTGCCAGCAGCTTTACTAGCGGGAGGCACGAGCAGTACTTC. Translation: CASSFTSGRHEQYF.

The chain couples TRBV7-6 to TRBJ2-3; TRBD2 agrees at 7 bases. The germline CDR1 and CDR2 sequences are SGHVS and FNYEAQ. V shed 1 base, J shed 3 bases, and the junction held 7 bases outside the gene matches. The CDR3 totals 16 residues. CDR3 protein: CASSLVTGGLTDTQYF. The CDR3 coding sequence is TGTGCCAGCAGCTTAGTCACGGGGGGATTAACAGATACGCAGTATTTT.

The chain joins TRBV4-1 to TRBJ1-2; 8 positions match TRBD1. CDR1 is MGHRA and CDR2 is YSYEKL in the germline V gene. CDR3 size: 16 residues. The V segment lost 3 bases and the J segment 0 bases; nucleotides outside the gene matches: 6. CDR3 in DNA: TGCGCCAGCAGCCAGGGGGACAGGATCTCTAACTATGGCTACACCTTC. Translation: CASSQGDRISNYGYTF.

J is TRBJ1-4 and V is TRBV9, with TRBD1 as a possible D gene (6 bases). Trimming shortened V by 6 bases and J by 4 bases, and 19 bases separated the two germline ends. The V gene's germline CDR1 is SGDLS and CDR2 YYNGEE. The CDR3 contains 16 residues. The CDR3 nucleotides read TGTGCCAGCACCCAGTTGACAGGACAGTATAATGAAAAACTGTTTTTT. Amino acid sequence: CASTQLTGQYNEKLFF.

This clone has a handful of counts. The chain links TRBV7-9 to TRBJ1-3, with 10 bases matching TRBD1. CDR1 SEHNR and CDR2 FQNEAQ come from the germline V gene (reference sequence). CDR3 length: 16 residues. With V trimmed by 5 bases and J by 0 bases, 4 bases remained unmatched. The DNA of the CDR3 is TGTGCCAGCAGCCCAAGGACAGGGGGCTCTGGAAACACCATATATTTT. Protein sequence: CASSPRTGGSGNTIYF.

The CDR3 spells CATSRVGDFGEQFF. The CDR3, as DNA: TGTGCCACCAGCAGAGTAGGGGATTTCGGTGAGCAGTTCTTC. V gene TRBV15 combines with J gene TRBJ2-1; D is possibly TRBD1 (5 bases). Trimming pared 1 base from V and 9 bases from J, leaving 13 bases between. Germline V gene sequence: CDR1 LNHNV, CDR2 YYDKDF (reference sequence). This CDR3 is 14 amino acids long.

In this sample, this clone turned up a few times. The chain combines TRBV10-3 with TRBJ1-1; D ambiguous. The V gene's germline CDR1 is ENHRY and CDR2 SYGVKD. The CDR3 has 12 amino acids. With 5 bases removed from V and 8 bases from J, the gap between germline ends came to 12 bases. The CDR3 protein is CAISPGGKEAFF. CDR3 nucleotide sequence: TGTGCCATCAGTCCAGGAGGGAAGGAAGCTTTCTTT.

This clone was counted a single time. The rearrangement uses TRBV10-2 and TRBJ1-5; 11 nucleotides align to TRBD1. The germline V gene encodes CDR1 WSHSY and CDR2 SAAADI. The ends lost 6 bases at V and 6 bases at J; junction bases unmatched: 4. This CDR3 region has 14 residues. CDR3 protein: CASSTGQGAQPQHF. The CDR3 region has the DNA TGCGCCAGCAGCACAGGACAGGGGGCTCAGCCCCAGCATTTT.

The chain carries TRBV11-2 and TRBJ1-1; perhaps TRBD1 as D (6 bases). The CDR3 runs to 13 residues. CDR1 SGHAT and CDR2 FQNNGV come from the germline V gene. Trimming took 5 bases from V and 5 from J, leaving 12 bases between them. In DNA, the CDR3 is TGTGCCAGCAGCCCTCAGGGGAGTACTGAAGCTTTCTTT. Its protein product is CASSPQGSTEAFF.

The chain joins TRBV29-1 to TRBJ1-2, with D maybe TRBD1 (6 bases). V was cut by 8 bases and J by 4 bases, with 8 bases left in between. Germline CDR1 reads SQVTM; CDR2 reads ANQGSEA. The CDR3 is made up of 10 amino acids. The CDR3 sequence: CSWDIYGYTF. CDR3 DNA: TGCAGCTGGGACATCTATGGCTACACCTTC.

V usage is TRBV7-9 and J usage is TRBJ1-5, with TRBD1 identical over 7 bases. This CDR3 region has 15 residues. J lost 7 bases, V lost 5 bases, and 11 bases had no gene match. CDR1 is SEHNR and CDR2 is FQNEAQ in the germline V gene (reference sequence). The CDR3 bases are TGTGCCAGCAGCCCGTCGACAGGGTCGAGGCAGCCCCAGCATTTT. Its translation is CASSPSTGSRQPQHF.

V usage is TRBV20-1 and J usage is TRBJ1-2; D ambiguous. The CDR3 has 13 amino acids. Germline values: CDR1 DFQATT, CDR2 SNEGSKA (reference sequence). Trimming took off 3 bases at V and 2 bases at J, with 10 bases between the two ends. DNA of the CDR3: TGCAGTGCTAGTAACCGACTGAACTATGGCTACACCTTC. Residues: CSASNRLNYGYTF.

The chain is built from TRBV6-5 and TRBJ1-3; TRBD1 is a possible D gene (5 bases). The V end was cut by 3 bases, the J end by 4 bases, with 16 bases between. The CDR3 is 16 residues long. CDR1 is MNHEY, CDR2 SVGAGI, per germline. The CDR3 DNA is TGTGCCAGCAGTTATGGCTCTGGGGCGGAAGGAAACACCATATATTTT. It codes for CASSYGSGAEGNTIYF.

The chain combines TRBV4-1 with TRBJ1-3, with TRBD1 as a possible D gene (5 bases). Trimming removed 0 bases at V and 6 bases at J, with 12 bases between. The CDR3 runs 15 residues. Germline V gene lookup returns CDR1 MGHRA and CDR2 YSYEKL. CDR3 sequence reads: CASSQDPGMENTIYF. The CDR3 coding sequence is TGCGCCAGCAGCCAAGACCCAGGGATGGAAAACACCATATATTTT.

This clone was seen only a few times. The same CDR3 can be traced to other DNA sequences in this sample. The chain joins TRBV5-4 to TRBJ2-1; TRBD2 matches 11 bases. CDR1 is SGHNT, CDR2 YYREEE, per germline (reference sequence). Trimming at V came to 0 bases and at J to 4 bases, leaving 3 bases not matched to a gene. The CDR3 runs to 16 residues. The CDR3 loop reads CASSLGLAGGYNEQFF. The CDR3 nucleotides read TGTGCCAGCAGCTTGGGGCTAGCGGGGGGATACAATGAGCAGTTCTTC.

A word on this clone: A single base separates this from a much larger clone, so it may be a read error. This chain links TRBV11-2 with TRBJ1-5, with no clear D. This CDR3 comprises 13 residues. With 6 bases removed from V and 0 bases from J, the gap between germline ends came to 6 bases. Germline-derived CDR1 and CDR2 are SGHAT and FQNNGV. The chain's CDR3 is CASSYNSNQPQHF. The CDR3 region has the DNA TGTGCCAGCAGTTACAATAGCAATCAGCCCCAGCATTTT.

The chain has TRBV30 and TRBJ1-3, with D maybe TRBD1 (6 bases). The ends were cut back, 2 bases at V and 2 bases at J, with 10 bases in the middle. Germline V CDR1 and CDR2: GTSNPN, SVGIG (reference sequence). CDR3 length: 14 amino acids. DNA for the CDR3: TGTGCCTGGAGTCAGGGGTCGGCTGGAAACACCATATATTTT. Amino acid sequence: CAWSQGSAGNTIYF.

This chain links TRBV5-3 with TRBJ2-6; perhaps TRBD1 as D (8 bases). TRBV5-3 is identified as an open reading frame with a role that is uncertain. This CDR3 is built from 18 residues. Trimming took 4 bases from V and 0 from J, leaving 17 bases between them. The CDR3 DNA reads TGTGCCAGAAGCATACAGGACAGGGAGGGCTCTGGGGCCAACGTCCTGACTTTC. Translating it yields CARSIQDREGSGANVLTF.

The CDR3 loop reads CVRSLRTGMDGYTF. CDR3 nucleotides: TGTGTCAGAAGCTTACGGACAGGGATGGATGGCTACACCTTC. This chain joins TRBV7-5 and TRBJ1-2; TRBD1, the D gene given by the table, was not confirmed from the DNA. TRBV7-5 is a pseudogene. CDR3 length: 14 amino acids.

This clone was seen only a few times. The chain's CDR3 is CASSLEKGGGYTF. As DNA, the CDR3 is TGTGCCAGCAGTTTAGAGAAGGGAGGGGGCTACACCTTC. V gene TRBV12-3 or TRBV12-4 combines with J gene TRBJ1-2, with D hard to call. Between the trimmed V and J ends, which lost 1 base and 8 bases, there was a span of 11 bases. There are 13 residues in the CDR3.

This chain links TRBV11-3 with TRBJ1-1; D not certain. The CDR3 length is 13 residues. V was trimmed by 3 bases and J by 0 bases, leaving 5 bases between them. Looked up from germline, CDR1 is SGHNT and CDR2 is YENEEA. The CDR3 loop is CASSFAMNTEAFF. CDR3 bases: TGTGCCAGCAGCTTCGCTATGAACACTGAAGCTTTCTTT.

This sequence joins TRBV6-5 and TRBJ1-2, with D unresolved. Per germline, CDR1 MNHEY and CDR2 SVGAGI. The CDR3 is 14 amino acids. Deletions cut 7 bases from V and 2 bases from J, with 14 bases between. CDR3 bases: TGTGCCAGCATGACCGGGAACCCAAACTATGGCTACACCTTC. Amino acid sequence: CASMTGNPNYGYTF.

As to this clone: Other DNA sequences of this sample code for an identical CDR3. The chain combines TRBV5-1 with TRBJ2-1; TRBD2 agrees at 12 bases. The CDR3 totals 15 residues. Germline V gene lookup returns CDR1 SGHRS and CDR2 YFSETQ. The V segment lost 4 bases and the J segment 4 bases; nucleotides outside the gene matches: 3. The CDR3 reads CASSPTSGSYNEQFF. The DNA for the CDR3 is TGCGCCAGCAGCCCGACTAGCGGGAGTTACAATGAGCAGTTCTTC.

The genes are TRBV6-1 and TRBJ1-2; D remains unclear. Looked up from germline, CDR1 is MNHNS and CDR2 is SASEGT. CDR3 size: 16 residues. Trimming shortened V by 2 bases and J by 2 bases, and 15 bases separated the two germline ends. DNA of the CDR3: TGTGCCAGCAGTGAATCGGGAGTGTATCCGAACTATGGCTACACCTTC. It translates to CASSESGVYPNYGYTF.

The V gene is TRBV6-5, the J gene TRBJ2-7; 8 positions agree with TRBD2. Germline V lookup: CDR1 MNHEY, CDR2 SVGAGI. CDR3 length: 13 amino acids. The junction had 8 bases not matched to a gene; V was cut back by 8 bases and J by 5 bases. CDR3 nucleotide sequence: TGTGCCAGCTGTAGCGGGATGGTCCACGAGCAGTACTTC. Translating gives CASCSGMVHEQYF.

The count of this clone is one. This chain uses TRBV5-1 with TRBJ2-3; 12 nucleotides align to TRBD2. The CDR3 is made up of 15 amino acids. V shed 9 bases and J 3 bases; nucleotides not matched to a gene: 8. Germline CDR1 and CDR2: SGHRS and YFSETQ. The CDR3 is CATKRLAGATDTQYF. Written as DNA, the CDR3 is TGCGCCACCAAACGACTAGCGGGGGCGACAGATACGCAGTATTTT.

J is TRBJ2-6 and V is TRBV6-1; D might be TRBD2 (7 bases). The length of the CDR3 is 17 residues. V dropped 4 bases and J dropped 2 bases, with 15 bases sitting between them. Germline V gives CDR1 MNHNS, CDR2 SASEGT. The CDR3 nucleotides are TGTGCCAGCAGTGCCCCGGGGGGCGCGGCTGGGGCCAACGTCCTGACTTTC. It is translated as CASSAPGGAAGANVLTF.

The CDR3, as DNA: TGTGCCAGTAACCCGACGGGGATTAGCAATCAGCCCCAGCATTTT. As protein: CASNPTGISNQPQHF. This chain connects TRBV19 to TRBJ1-5; D unclear. The V gene's germline CDR1 is LNHDA and CDR2 SQIVND (reference sequence). This CDR3 has 15 residues. V shed 7 bases and J shed 0 bases, with 13 bases lying between them.

The sample holds one count of this clone. The chain carries TRBV11-1 and TRBJ1-1; 7 bases line up with TRBD1. Germline V gives CDR1 SGHAT, CDR2 FQDESV (reference sequence). With V trimmed by 8 bases and J by 0 bases, 6 bases remained unmatched. The CDR3 spans 14 residues. The CDR3 loop is CASGRDSLNTEAFF. The CDR3 region has the DNA TGTGCCAGCGGTCGGGACAGCCTGAACACTGAAGCTTTCTTT.